Below, 24 T cell receptor beta chains from the same sample are listed, as sequenced in a study of OX40 agonist ivuxolimab in advanced cancers. The table came from immunoSEQ multiplex PCR; TCRdb's copy has only in-frame clones and leaves some out. Of 70,000 to 95,000 clones listed, roughly 85% are singletons. This specimen was CD4+ or CD8+ T cells sorted from blood, taken in a trial of the OX40 agonist ivuxolimab. These TCRs come from an adult with an advanced solid tumor such as melanoma, head and neck, liver or kidney cancer.

This chain uses TRBV6-6 with TRBJ1-2; D not certain. Germline V gene lookup returns CDR1 MNHNY and CDR2 SVGAGI (reference sequence). Trimming stripped 8 bases from V and 2 bases from J, with 12 bases between. This CDR3 is 13 amino acids long. CDR3 nucleotides: TGTGCCAGCCGAAAGGCAGGAAACTATGGCTACACCTTC. Amino acid sequence: CASRKAGNYGYTF.

The V call is TRBV9, the J call TRBJ2-2; TRBD2 matches 7 bases. From germline, CDR1 is SGDLS and CDR2 YYNGEE. Germline trimming cut 2 bases from V and 5 bases from J; bases unmatched to any gene: 3. CDR3 length: 14 amino acids. This chain's CDR3 is CASSVKLATGELFF. The DNA of the CDR3 is TGTGCCAGCAGCGTCAAACTAGCGACCGGGGAGCTGTTTTTT.

The chain has TRBV10-3 and TRBJ2-5; D perhaps matches TRBD2 (6 bases). Germline CDR1 ENHRY, CDR2 SYGVKD. With 10 bases removed from V and 1 base from J, the gap between germline ends came to 10 bases. The CDR3 has 12 amino acids. As DNA, the CDR3 is TGTGCCACTTCTAGCGTCCAAGAGACCCAGTACTTC. This translates into CATSSVQETQYF.

The gene calls are TRBV27 and TRBJ2-7, with D possibly being TRBD1 (6 bases). Germline V CDR1 and CDR2: MNHEY, SMNVEV (reference sequence). CDR3 length equals 14 residues. Trimming took off 6 bases at V and 7 bases at J, with 19 bases between the two ends. The DNA of the CDR3 is TGTGCCAGCAGCGTTACCCAGGGGAGTGGTGAGCAGTACTTC. Residues: CASSVTQGSGEQYF.

The chain carries TRBV6-5 and TRBJ1-1, with 9 bases fitting TRBD1. The V and J ends lost 6 bases and 3 bases, in that order; junction bases with no gene match: 8. The CDR3 has 15 residues. Germline V lookup: CDR1 MNHEY, CDR2 SVGAGI. The CDR3 sequence: CASRSPTGGYTEAFF. CDR3 nucleotides: TGTGCCAGCAGATCCCCTACAGGGGGCTACACTGAAGCTTTCTTT.

The V and J genes are TRBV6-1 and TRBJ2-1, with D perhaps matching TRBD1 (5 bases). The V end was cut by 6 bases, the J end by 10 bases, with 16 bases between. Germline V CDR1 and CDR2: MNHNS, SASEGT. The length of the CDR3 is 13 residues. CDR3 region: CASSQGVPMEQFF. The CDR3 DNA sequence: TGTGCCAGCAGCCAAGGGGTCCCAATGGAGCAGTTCTTC.

V gene TRBV18 combines with J gene TRBJ2-7; D ambiguous. Trimming stripped 2 bases from V and 2 bases from J, with 16 bases between. This CDR3 comprises 16 residues. Germline CDR1 KGHSH, CDR2 LQKENI. CDR3 sequence reads: CASSPRAASLTYEQYF. In DNA, the CDR3 is TGTGCCAGCTCACCAAGGGCAGCTAGTCTGACCTACGAGCAGTACTTC.

The chain joins TRBV28 to TRBJ1-2; D not certain. The CDR3 extends over 17 amino acids. Germline V lookup: CDR1 MDHEN, CDR2 SYDVKM. The V end was cut by 2 bases, the J end by 1 base, with 17 bases between. CDR3 bases: TGTGCCAGCAGTTTACTTAGATGGCTGGACCATAACTATGGCTACACCTTC. It translates to CASSLLRWLDHNYGYTF.

This chain uses TRBV7-2 with TRBJ1-2; 8 bases fit TRBD1. CDR1 is SGHTA and CDR2 is FQGNSA in the germline V gene. The CDR3 loop spans 13 amino acids. Trimming removed 7 bases from V and 8 bases from J; junction bases left unmatched: 9. CDR3 nucleotides: TGTGCCAGCAACCCCGACAGGGGCGAAGGCTACACCTTC. Amino acid sequence: CASNPDRGEGYTF.

This chain connects TRBV7-8 to TRBJ2-7, with 10 nucleotides matching TRBD2. The V gene end was trimmed by 3 bases and the J gene end by 0 bases; junction bases not matched to a gene: 11. The CDR3 extends over 18 amino acids. Germline V gives CDR1 SGHVS, CDR2 FQNEAQ. CDR3 sequence: CASSLMASGGISSYEQYF. Written as DNA, the CDR3 is TGTGCCAGCAGCTTGATGGCTAGCGGGGGTATAAGCTCCTACGAGCAGTACTTC.

The chain couples TRBV9 to TRBJ2-3, with 13 bases that match TRBD2. The CDR3 has 16 residues. CDR1 and CDR2 from the germline V gene are SGDLS and YYNGEE. Trimming cost V 2 bases and J 4 bases; bases outside gene matches: 4. CDR3 nucleotide sequence: TGTGCCAGCAGCGTCCGGACTAGCGGGAGTCCAGATACGCAGTATTTT. Encoded protein: CASSVRTSGSPDTQYF.

This clone came up a few times. This chain connects TRBV19 to TRBJ1-6; TRBD1 matches 7 bases. Germline V gene data show CDR1 as LNHDA and CDR2 as SQIVND (reference sequence). This CDR3 is 14 amino acids long. J gave up 5 bases and V 6 bases, and 4 bases lay outside the gene matches. The CDR3, as DNA: TGTGCCAGTAGGACCGGGACAGATAATTCACCCCTCCACTTT. Residues: CASRTGTDNSPLHF.

The CDR3 sequence is CASSVPGGGYEQYF. The DNA for the CDR3 is TGTGCCAGCAGTGTACCGGGTGGGGGCTACGAGCAGTACTTC. The genes are TRBV6-6 and TRBJ2-7, with D perhaps being TRBD1 or TRBD2 (5 bases each). The CDR3 has 14 residues. Germline V gives CDR1 MNHNY, CDR2 SVGAGI (reference sequence). Trimming took 5 bases from V and 3 from J, leaving 14 bases between them.

The chain links TRBV5-6 to TRBJ2-3; 10 nucleotides align to TRBD1. Germline-derived CDR1 and CDR2 are SGHDT and YYEEEE. The CDR3 consists of 15 residues. V was clipped by 0 bases and J by 3 bases; unmatched bases: 1. For the CDR3, the DNA is TGTGCCAGCAGCTTGGTGGGACAGGGGACAGATACGCAGTATTTT. Protein: CASSLVGQGTDTQYF.

This chain links TRBV27 with TRBJ1-2; D is unresolved. In germline, CDR1 is MNHEY, CDR2 SMNVEV (reference sequence). V gave up 0 bases and J gave up 7 bases, with 12 bases separating them. This CDR3 comprises 14 residues. The CDR3 DNA reads as TGTGCCAGCAGTTTATCGAAGTACAGAACTGGCTACACCTTC. Its protein product is CASSLSKYRTGYTF.

The CDR3 region has the DNA TGCGCCAGCAGCCAAGAGGCTGCACTACGCACAGATACGCAGTATTTT. It is translated as CASSQEAALRTDTQYF. This chain joins TRBV4-1 and TRBJ2-3; no reliable D call. CDR1 is MGHRA and CDR2 is YSYEKL in the germline V gene. CDR3 length: 16 amino acids. Trimming took off 0 bases at V and 1 base at J, with 11 bases between the two ends.

The rearrangement uses TRBV7-3 and TRBJ2-2; D remains unclear. CDR3 length: 12 amino acids. Germline V CDR1 and CDR2: SGHTA, FQGTGA. V was cut by 5 bases and J by 7 bases, with 8 bases left in between. This CDR3 is CASSAAFGELFF. The DNA for the CDR3 is TGTGCCAGCAGCGCTGCCTTCGGGGAGCTGTTTTTT.

V and J are TRBV5-8 and TRBJ2-5; 9 bases are a match to TRBD2. V was clipped by 0 bases and J by 1 base; unmatched bases: 1. This CDR3 comprises 15 residues. Germline V gene data show CDR1 as SGHTS and CDR2 as YDEGEE. The CDR3 protein is CASSLGTSAQETQYF. The CDR3 nucleotides are TGTGCCAGCAGCTTGGGGACTAGCGCCCAAGAGACCCAGTACTTC.

This clone appeared once. The chain couples TRBV7-2 to TRBJ1-4, with 8 positions matching TRBD1. This CDR3 has 14 amino acids. Trimming removed 5 bases from V and 6 bases from J; junction bases left unmatched: 5. Germline V gene data show CDR1 as SGHTA and CDR2 as FQGNSA. CDR3 protein: CASSLQGGYEKLFF. CDR3 sequence (DNA): TGTGCCAGCAGCCTACAGGGGGGGTATGAAAAACTGTTTTTT. Variable domain in full (rest from reference TRBV7-2 and TRBJ1-4): GAGVSQSPSNKVTEKGKDVELRCDPISGHTALYWYRQSLGQGLEFLIYFQGNSAPDKSGLPSDRFSAERTGGSVSTLTIQRTQQEDSAVYLCASSLQGGYEKLFFGSGTQLSVL.

The rearrangement joins TRBV4-1 to TRBJ2-7, with TRBD1 as a possible D gene (7 bases). V lost 1 base and J lost 6, with 13 bases in between. The CDR3 has 14 residues. Per the germline V gene, CDR1 is MGHRA and CDR2 is YSYEKL. CDR3 sequence reads: CASSQAGGGLEQYF. Written as DNA, the CDR3 is TGCGCCAGCAGCCAAGCCGGAGGGGGCCTCGAGCAGTACTTC.

The chain joins TRBV28 to TRBJ1-3, with D unresolved. Trimming removed 3 bases at V and 4 bases at J, with 4 bases between. In germline, CDR1 is MDHEN, CDR2 SYDVKM. The CDR3 totals 12 residues. The CDR3 DNA follows: TGTGCCAGCAGTTTCAGAGGAAACACCATATATTTT. Its translation: CASSFRGNTIYF.

This clone was counted once. DNA for the CDR3: TGTGCCAGCAGTCTACAGAGCGACTATGGCTACACCTTC. Translated, it gives CASSLQSDYGYTF. The rearrangement links TRBV28 to TRBJ1-2; D is ambiguous. CDR3 length: 13 residues. Trimming took 5 bases from V and 3 from J, leaving 10 bases between them. Germline assignment: CDR1 MDHEN and CDR2 SYDVKM.

This clone was picked up one time. The chain combines TRBV6-5 with TRBJ1-1, with TRBD1 identical over 8 bases. V shed 7 bases and J 4 bases; nucleotides not matched to a gene: 8. This CDR3 is 14 amino acids long. CDR1 and CDR2 (germline): MNHEY, SVGAGI. In DNA form, the CDR3 reads TGTGCCAGCACAAACCAGGGGGCTTCCACTGAAGCTTTCTTT. Translating gives CASTNQGASTEAFF.

The chain links TRBV29-1 to TRBJ2-7; D perhaps matches TRBD2 (6 bases). Looked up from germline, CDR1 is SQVTM and CDR2 is ANQGSEA. The CDR3 runs 12 residues. Trimming removed 8 bases at V and 2 bases at J, with 13 bases between. The CDR3 region is CSTKEGTYEQYF. DNA for the CDR3: TGCAGCACTAAGGAGGGGACCTACGAGCAGTACTTC.